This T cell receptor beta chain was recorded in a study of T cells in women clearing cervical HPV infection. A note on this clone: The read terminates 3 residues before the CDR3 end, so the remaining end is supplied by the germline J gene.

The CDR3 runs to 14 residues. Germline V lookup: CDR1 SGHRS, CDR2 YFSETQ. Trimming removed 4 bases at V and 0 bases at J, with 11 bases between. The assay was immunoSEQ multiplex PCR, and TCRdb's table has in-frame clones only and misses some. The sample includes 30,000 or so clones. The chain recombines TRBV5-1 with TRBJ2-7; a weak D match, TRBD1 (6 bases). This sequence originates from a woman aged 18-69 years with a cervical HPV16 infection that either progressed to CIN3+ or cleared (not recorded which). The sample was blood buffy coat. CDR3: CASSQTGVSYEQYF. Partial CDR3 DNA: TGCGCCAGCAGCCAGACAGGAGTCTCCTACGAG.